This TCR beta chain was sequenced in a study of T cells of healthy individuals. This clonotype was found a few times. This CDR3 contains 14 residues. The ends were cut back, 3 bases at V and 8 bases at J, with 17 bases in the middle. Looked up from germline, CDR1 is SNHLY and CDR2 is FYNNEI. TCRdb reprocessed the 5' RACE reads via MiXCR and lists one record per CDR3 protein. The data contain 95,000 to 100,000 distinct CDR3 sequences, 15% to 20% of them seen just once; the ten biggest clones take up under 7.5%. The sequence was collected from a human donor in good health. The chain recombines TRBV2 with TRBJ2-7; D perhaps matches TRBD1 (7 bases). The DNA for the CDR3 is TGTGCCAGCAGTGATCGAGGGGGCCGGGGGAAGCAGTACTTC. Amino acids: CASSDRGGRGKQYF. The variable domain in full, completed from reference TRBV2 and TRBJ2-7, reads EPEVTQTPSHQVTQMGQEVILRCVPISNHLYFYWYRQILGQKVEFLVSFYNNEISEKSEIFDDQFSVERPDGSNFTLKIRSTKLEDSAMYFCASSDRGGRGKQYFGPGTRLTVT.